This note documents a single T cell receptor (beta chain) sequence. The antigen is not known. Produced via immunoSEQ multiplex PCR; TCRdb's table is partial and in-frame only. The table lists more than 95,000 clones, over 75% of them singletons, with 0.7% to 0.9% in the top ten. This sample was included in a study of graft-versus-host responses after intestinal transplantation. In the study overall: Tacrolimus plus steroids were given to all recipients for 2 to 4 years, preceded by anti-thymocyte globulin induction. Study results and caveats: There was an association between peak levels of circulating GvH clones and early post-transplant HvG declines.

Germline loops: CDR1 SGDLS, CDR2 YYNGEE. With V trimmed by 4 bases and J by 6 bases, 10 bases remained unmatched. This CDR3 spans 14 amino acids. This sequence joins TRBV9 and TRBJ2-7; TRBD2 matches 7 bases. The sample in question was unstimulated CD4+ T cells sorted from spleen or lymph node cells, obtained before intestinal transplant. This TCR derives from a human donor who received an intestinal transplant. The CDR3 region is CASSPTSWEGEQYF. CDR3 nucleotide sequence: TGTGCCAGCAGCCCGACTAGTTGGGAGGGCGAGCAGTACTTC.